Sequencing of this TCR beta chain was carried out in a study of identical twins (dated by TCRdb to 2016 to 2018). About the full investigation: To test whether fetal clonotypes persist, the study used deep sequencing on TCR alpha and beta repertoires from monozygotic twins, unrelated adults of various ages, and cord blood. Replicate twin experiments were performed at different times using different library preparation protocols to rule out contamination.

Only healthy Caucasian donors were included. The twin cohort comprised three pairs of female monozygotic twins, all aged about 18 to 29 years. Positive isolation kits from Invitrogen were used to isolate the CD4+ and CD8+ T cell populations. Libraries were built with 5' RACE. Sequencing relied on an Illumina HiSeq 2000. A universal primer binding site was introduced by template switching, and a unique molecular identifier was present in the final cDNA, enabling accurate counting of TCR cDNA molecules. First-strand cDNA for TCR alpha and beta chains was synthesized from specific primers in the conserved constant-segment region. Each cDNA library was double barcoded, with a SMART-Mk sample barcode plus Illumina barcodes, to control for contamination. TruSeq adapter sequences, together with Illumina sample barcodes, were added in two successive PCR steps. The Illumina HiSeq platform was used with custom primers to sequence TCR alpha and beta cDNA libraries. On the authors' methods: MiGEC was used to process raw reads and extract unique molecular identifiers, and MiXCR was used to find CDR3 positions. Recombination models were inferred per individual with the repgenHMM and IGoR tools using an EM algorithm. Shared clonotypes were analyzed with the tcR package in R, and sharing was normalized by the product of cloneset sizes. To study raw recombination without the effects of thymic and clonal selection, out-of-frame nonproductive sequences were analyzed. The raw public reads went through TCRdb reprocessing: fastp at Q25, MiXCR clone calling, in-frame beta chains kept. Every distinct CDR3 protein forms one entry, paired with its most common genes and DNA. TCRdb's processing, not the authors' own work, is the source of the V and J calls. The sample table lists more than 400,000 distinct CDR3 sequences, roughly 15% of them with a count of one. Roughly 0.4% of the sample is held by the ten biggest clonotypes.

Notes on this clonotype: The antigen it recognizes is unknown. The input lacks base qualities; no much larger clone sits a single base away.

Overall study outcomes, separate from this receptor: Excess twin sharing in beta out-of-frame sequences was weaker because fewer shared sequences lowered the signal-to-noise ratio. Conclusions relied on cross-sectional statistical analysis, since the same donors could not be followed over many years. Compared with coincidental sharing between unrelated individuals, out-of-frame TCR alpha sequences shared between twins had an excess of sequences with low generation probability. Invariant T cells such as MAIT and iNKT could partly confound zero-insertion analyses, although diverse VJ usage argued against such confounding for most clonotypes. Recombination models systematically underestimated out-of-frame TCR alpha sharing in monozygotic twins but agreed with sharing between unrelated individuals. Fewer insertions were carried by abundant cord blood beta clonotypes; a weaker similar trend was observed in young adult naive repertoires, while no such trend was observed in memory repertoires.

The same data also went into a second study, on yellow fever vaccine responses in identical twins. The second study reports: According to the authors, in identical twins the way T cells responded to vaccination appeared partly convergent and partly personalized. The study precisely tracked vaccine-responding T cell clones in identical twins.

Sequencing input: CD4+ T cells sorted from blood. The sequence came from a woman between 18 and 29 years old in good health.

CDR3 region: CSAVEGRTDTQYF. In nucleotides, the sequence is TGCAGTGCGGTAGAAGGGCGCACAGATACGCAGTATTTT. The rearranged segments are TRBV20-1 and TRBJ2-3, with no confidently assigned D gene. From the cysteine up to the phenylalanine, the CDR3 has a length of 13 residues. The only DNA kept is the CDR3, 39 bases in frame from the first base. From the germline V gene (reference sequence), CDR1 is DFQATT and CDR2 is SNEGSKA. V loses 6 bases, J loses 1 base, and the germline ends lie 11 bases apart.